This T cell receptor beta chain was observed in a study of radiotherapy plus CTLA-4 blockade in lung cancer. In the study overall: Among enrolled patients, approximately 18% responded and 31% achieved disease control.

For this clone: The antigen remains unidentified.

Overall study findings and caveats: After radiotherapy and ipilimumab, tumor-derived clones expanded in peripheral blood.

Measured with immunoSEQ multiplex PCR; TCRdb has only the in-frame clones, and not every one. The sample records roughly 110,000 clones, more than 65% being singletons. The sequencing here drew on peripheral blood, taken from a patient treated with radiotherapy plus ipilimumab. The sequence came from a human donor with non-small cell lung cancer that progressed on radiotherapy plus ipilimumab. Some clones in this sample may be carry-over from other donors' samples.

In DNA, the CDR3 is TGTGCCAGCTCACCTGGAGCTAACTATGGCTACACCTTC. Translation: CASSPGANYGYTF. The chain employs TRBV18 and TRBJ1-2; D is undetermined. Germline V CDR1 and CDR2: KGHSH, LQKENI. The CDR3 contains 13 residues. V was shortened by 3 bases and J by 0 bases, with 5 bases between the two germline ends.